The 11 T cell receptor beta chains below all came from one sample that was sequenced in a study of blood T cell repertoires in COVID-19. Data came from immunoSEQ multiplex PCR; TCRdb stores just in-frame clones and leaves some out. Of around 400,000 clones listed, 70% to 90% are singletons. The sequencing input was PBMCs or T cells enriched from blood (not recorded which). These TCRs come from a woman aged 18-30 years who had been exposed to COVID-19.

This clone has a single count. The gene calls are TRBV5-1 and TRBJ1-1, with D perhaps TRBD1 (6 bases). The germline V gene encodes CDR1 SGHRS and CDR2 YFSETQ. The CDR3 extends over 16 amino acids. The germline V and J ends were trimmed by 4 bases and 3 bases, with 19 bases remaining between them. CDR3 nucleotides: TGCGCCAGCAGCGACGAGACAGGAGCGCTTTACACTGAAGCTTTCTTT. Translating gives CASSDETGALYTEAFF.

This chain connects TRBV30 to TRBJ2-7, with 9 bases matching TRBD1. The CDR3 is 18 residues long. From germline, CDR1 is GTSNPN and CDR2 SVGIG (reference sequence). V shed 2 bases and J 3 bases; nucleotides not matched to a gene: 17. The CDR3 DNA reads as TGTGCCTGGAGTACCCCAACCCTACAGGGGGCGGGTGACTACGAGCAGTACTTC. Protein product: CAWSTPTLQGAGDYEQYF.

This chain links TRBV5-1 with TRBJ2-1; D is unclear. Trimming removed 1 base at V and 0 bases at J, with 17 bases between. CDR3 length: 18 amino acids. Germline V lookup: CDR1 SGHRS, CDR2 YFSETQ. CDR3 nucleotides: TGCGCCAGCAGCTTGTACTCGATGCGGTCTAGCTCCTACAATGAGCAGTTCTTC. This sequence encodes CASSLYSMRSSSYNEQFF. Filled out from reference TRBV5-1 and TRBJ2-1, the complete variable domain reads KAGVTQTPRYLIKTRGQQVTLSCSPISGHRSVSWYQQTPGQGLQFLFEYFSETQRNKGNFPGRFSGRQFSNSRSEMNVSTLELGDSALYLCASSLYSMRSSSYNEQFFGPGTRLTVL.

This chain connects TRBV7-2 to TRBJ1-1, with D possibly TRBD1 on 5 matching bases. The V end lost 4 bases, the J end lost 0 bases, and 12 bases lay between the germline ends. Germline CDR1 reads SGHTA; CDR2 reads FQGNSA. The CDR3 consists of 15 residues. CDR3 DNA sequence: TGTGCCAGCAGCTCCGGGGGGGGAGTGAACACTGAAGCTTTCTTT. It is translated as CASSSGGGVNTEAFF.

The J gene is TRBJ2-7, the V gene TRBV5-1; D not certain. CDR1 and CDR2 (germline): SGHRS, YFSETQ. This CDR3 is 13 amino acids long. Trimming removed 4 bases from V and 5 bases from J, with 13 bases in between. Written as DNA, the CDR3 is TGCGCCAGCAGCGCAACCACCGGAGACGAGCAGTACTTC. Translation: CASSATTGDEQYF.

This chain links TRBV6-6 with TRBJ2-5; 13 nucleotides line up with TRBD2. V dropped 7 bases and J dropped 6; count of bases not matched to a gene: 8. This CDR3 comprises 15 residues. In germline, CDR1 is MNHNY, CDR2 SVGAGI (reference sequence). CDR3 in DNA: TGTGCCAGCACCGAGGGACTAGCGGGAAGGAAGACCCAGTACTTC. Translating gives CASTEGLAGRKTQYF.

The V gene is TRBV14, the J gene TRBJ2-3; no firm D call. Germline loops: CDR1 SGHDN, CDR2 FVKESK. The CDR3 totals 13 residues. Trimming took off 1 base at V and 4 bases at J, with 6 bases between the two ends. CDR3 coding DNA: TGTGCCAGCAGCCAAGGTTTCGCAGATACGCAGTATTTT. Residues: CASSQGFADTQYF.

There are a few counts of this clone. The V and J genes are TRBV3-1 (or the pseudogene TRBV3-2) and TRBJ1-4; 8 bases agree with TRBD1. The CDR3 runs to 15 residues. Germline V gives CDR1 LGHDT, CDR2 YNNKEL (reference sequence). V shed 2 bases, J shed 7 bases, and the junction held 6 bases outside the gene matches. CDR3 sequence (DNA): TGTGCCAGCAGCCAAACGACAGGGGCACGTGAAAAACTGTTTTTT. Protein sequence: CASSQTTGAREKLFF.

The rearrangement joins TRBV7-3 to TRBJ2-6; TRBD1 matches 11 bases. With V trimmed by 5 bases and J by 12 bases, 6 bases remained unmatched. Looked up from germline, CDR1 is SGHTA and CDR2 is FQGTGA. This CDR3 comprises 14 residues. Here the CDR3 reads CASSPGTGGSVLTF. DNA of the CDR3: TGTGCCAGCAGCCCGGGGACAGGGGGAAGCGTCCTGACTTTC. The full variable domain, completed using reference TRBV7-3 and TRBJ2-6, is GAGVSQTPSNKVTEKGKYVELRCDPISGHTALYWYRQSLGQGPEFLIYFQGTGAADDSGLPNDRFFAVRPEGSVSTLKIQRTERGDSAVYLCASSPGTGGSVLTFGAGSRLTVL.

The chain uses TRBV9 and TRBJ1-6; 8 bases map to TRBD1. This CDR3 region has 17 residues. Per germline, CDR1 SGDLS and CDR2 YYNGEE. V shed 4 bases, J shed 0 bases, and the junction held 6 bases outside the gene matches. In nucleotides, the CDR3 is TGTGCCAGCAGCAAAACAGGGGGGAGCTCCTATAATTCACCCCTCCACTTT. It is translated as CASSKTGGSSYNSPLHF.

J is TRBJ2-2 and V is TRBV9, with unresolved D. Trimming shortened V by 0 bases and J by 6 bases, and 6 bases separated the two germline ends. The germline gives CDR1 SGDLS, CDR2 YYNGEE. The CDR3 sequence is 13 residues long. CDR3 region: CASSVAEAGELFF. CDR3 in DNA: TGTGCCAGCAGCGTAGCAGAGGCCGGGGAGCTGTTTTTT. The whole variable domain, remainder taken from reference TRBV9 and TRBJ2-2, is DSGVTQTPKHLITATGQRVTLRCSPRSGDLSVYWYQQSLDQGLQFLIQYYNGEERAKGNILERFSAQQFPDLHSELNLSSLELGDSALYFCASSVAEAGELFFGEGSRLTVL.